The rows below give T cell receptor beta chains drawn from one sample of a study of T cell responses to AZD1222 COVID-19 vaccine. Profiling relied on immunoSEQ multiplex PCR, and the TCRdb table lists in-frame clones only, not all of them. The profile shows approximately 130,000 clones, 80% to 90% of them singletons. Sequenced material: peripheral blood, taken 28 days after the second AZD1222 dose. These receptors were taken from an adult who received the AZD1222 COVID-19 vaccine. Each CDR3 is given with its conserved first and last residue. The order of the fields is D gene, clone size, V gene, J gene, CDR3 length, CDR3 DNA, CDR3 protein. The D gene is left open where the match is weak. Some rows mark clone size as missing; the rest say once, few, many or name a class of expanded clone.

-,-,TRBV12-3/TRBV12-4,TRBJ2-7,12,TGTGCCAGCAGTTCCCAGGGCTACGAGCAGTACTTC,CASSSQGYEQYF
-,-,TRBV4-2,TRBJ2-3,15,TGTGCCAGCAGCCAAGCGGTAGGGAGCACAGATACGCAGTATTTT,CASSQAVGSTDTQYF
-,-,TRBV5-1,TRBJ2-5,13,TGCGCCAGCAGACCGACGGTCCAAGAGACCCAGTACTTC,CASRPTVQETQYF
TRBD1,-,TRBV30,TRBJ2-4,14,TGTGCCTGGACTCAGGGGGTTAACAAAAACATTCAGTACTTC,CAWTQGVNKNIQYF
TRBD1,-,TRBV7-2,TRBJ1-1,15,TGTGCCAGCAGCTCTGGACAGGACTTGAACACTGAAGCTTTCTTT,CASSSGQDLNTEAFF
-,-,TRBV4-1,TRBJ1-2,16,TGCGCCAGCAGCCAACCCCAGCCCGGACAGTCCTATGGCTACACCTTC,CASSQPQPGQSYGYTF
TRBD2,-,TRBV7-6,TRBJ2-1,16,TGTGCCAGCAGCTTAGCGCGGCTAGCGGGAATTGATGAGCAGTTCTTC,CASSLARLAGIDEQFF
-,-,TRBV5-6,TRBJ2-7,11,TGTGCCAGCAGCTTGGGGGCCGAGCAGTACTTC,CASSLGAEQYF
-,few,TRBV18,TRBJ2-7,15,TGTGCCAGCTCACCAGGGGGGGGCCTCTCCTACGAGCAGTACTTC,CASSPGGGLSYEQYF
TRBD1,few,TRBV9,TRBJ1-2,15,TGTGCCAGCAGCGTAGTAGAGGGACAGGGCAAAGGCTACACCTTC,CASSVVEGQGKGYTF
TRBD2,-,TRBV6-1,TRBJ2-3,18,TGTGCCAGCAGTGAAAAAAGGTTGACGGGAGGGCCGACAGATACGCAGTATTTT,CASSEKRLTGGPTDTQYF
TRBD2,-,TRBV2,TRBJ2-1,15,TGTGCCAGCAGTAGTCGACTAGCGGAATACAATGAGCAGTTCTTC,CASSSRLAEYNEQFF
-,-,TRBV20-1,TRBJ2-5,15,TGCAGTGCTAGTCTCGGGACGTTTAGCCAAGAGACCCAGTACTTC,CSASLGTFSQETQYF
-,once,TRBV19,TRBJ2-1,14,TGTGCCAGTAGTATAAGCCGCCCGGACAATGAGCAGTTCTTC,CASSISRPDNEQFF
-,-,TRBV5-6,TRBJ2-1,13,TGTGCCAGCAGCGGAGGGCCGGGGAATGAGCAGTTCTTC,CASSGGPGNEQFF
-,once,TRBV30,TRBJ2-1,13,TGTGCGGGAGGGGGTAGGGGGCAAAGTGAGCAGTTCTTC,CAGGGRGQSEQFF
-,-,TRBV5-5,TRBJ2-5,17,TGTGCCAGCAGCCCCAGGGGTGGGGGTTCGGGCGCAGAGACCCAGTACTTC,CASSPRGGGSGAETQYF
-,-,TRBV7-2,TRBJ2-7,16,TGTGCCAGCAGCTTAGGAGGGGCCGGACCGACCTACGAGCAGTACTTC,CASSLGGAGPTYEQYF
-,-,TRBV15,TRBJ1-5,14,TGTGCCACCAGCAGAGATGGGAGCCGTCGGCCCCAGCATTTT,CATSRDGSRRPQHF
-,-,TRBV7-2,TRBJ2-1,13,TGTGCCAGCAGCTTTAACCGGGCTAACCTAGAGTTCTTC,CASSFNRANLEFF
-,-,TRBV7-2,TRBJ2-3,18,TGTGCCAGCAGCTCTCGCGGGCCCGGGGCCGGGAGCACAGATACGCAGTATTTT,CASSSRGPGAGSTDTQYF
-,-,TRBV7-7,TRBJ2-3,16,TGTGCCAGCAGCCCCGGGCTCGGACCCCCCACAGATACGCAGTATTTT,CASSPGLGPPTDTQYF
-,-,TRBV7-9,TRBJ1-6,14,TGTGCCAGCAGCTTAGGCCCTTCTAATTCACCCCTCCACTTT,CASSLGPSNSPLHF
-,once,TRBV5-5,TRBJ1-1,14,TGTGCCAGCAGCTTGGTACAGGGTGGACCTGAAGCTTTCTTT,CASSLVQGGPEAFF
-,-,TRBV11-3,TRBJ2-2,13,TGTGCCAGCAGCTTATGGGGCACCGGGGAGCTGTTTTTT,CASSLWGTGELFF
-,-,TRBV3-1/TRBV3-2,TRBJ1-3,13,TGTGCCAGCAGCCACGGTTCGGGAAACACCATATATTTT,CASSHGSGNTIYF
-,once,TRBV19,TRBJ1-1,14,TGTGCCAGTAGTAAAAGGGGAATCGACACTGAAGCTTTCTTT,CASSKRGIDTEAFF
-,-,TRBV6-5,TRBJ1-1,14,TGTGCCAGCAGTTCACGATCGGCGGGGACTGAAGCTTTCTTT,CASSSRSAGTEAFF
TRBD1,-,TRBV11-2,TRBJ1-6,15,TGTGCCAGCAGCTCCGGGACAGGGGTTAATTCACCCCTCCACTTT,CASSSGTGVNSPLHF
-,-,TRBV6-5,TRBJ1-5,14,TGTGCCGGGCGAACAGGGATGGGCAATCAGCCCCAGCATTTT,CAGRTGMGNQPQHF
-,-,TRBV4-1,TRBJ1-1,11,TGCGCCAGCAGCCAATACACTGAAGCTTTCTTT,CASSQYTEAFF
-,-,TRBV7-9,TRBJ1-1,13,TGTGCCAGCAGCTTAGAAGGCGGAACTGAAGCTTTCTTT,CASSLEGGTEAFF
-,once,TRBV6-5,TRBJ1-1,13,TGTGCCAGCAGACAGCAAGTGGGCACTGAAGCTTTCTTT,CASRQQVGTEAFF
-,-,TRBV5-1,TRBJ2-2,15,TGCGCCAGCATCCCCGGGACCCAAGCTAGCGGGGAGCTGTTTTTT,CASIPGTQASGELFF
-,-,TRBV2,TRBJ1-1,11,TGTGCCAGCGCGGGACACACTGAAGCTTTCTTT,CASAGHTEAFF
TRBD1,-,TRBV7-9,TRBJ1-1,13,TGTGCCAGCAGCGCACAGGGGGACACTGAAGCTTTCTTT,CASSAQGDTEAFF
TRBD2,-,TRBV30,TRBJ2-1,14,TGTGCCTGGAAACTAGCGGGAGGGCCCCATGAGCAGTTCTTC,CAWKLAGGPHEQFF
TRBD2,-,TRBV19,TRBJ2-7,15,TGTGCCAGTAGTCCCAGCGGGGCCGTATTGCTCGAGCAGTACTTC,CASSPSGAVLLEQYF
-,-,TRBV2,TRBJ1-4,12,TGTGCCAGCAGTTTCGTCAATGAAAAACTGTTTTTT,CASSFVNEKLFF
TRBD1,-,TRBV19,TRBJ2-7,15,TGTGCCAGTAGTGACACCGGGACAGGGAACTACGAGCAGTACTTC,CASSDTGTGNYEQYF
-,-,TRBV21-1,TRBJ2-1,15,TGTGCCAGCCGCCTGGGAGCGAGCCTCTACAATGAGCAGTTCTTC,CASRLGASLYNEQFF
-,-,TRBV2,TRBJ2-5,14,TGTGCCAGCAGTGAACAGGGGTGGGGAGAGACCCAGTACTTC,CASSEQGWGETQYF
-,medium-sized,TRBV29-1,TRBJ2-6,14,TGCAGCGTTGAAGTGGGATCTGGGGCCAACGTCCTGACTTTC,CSVEVGSGANVLTF
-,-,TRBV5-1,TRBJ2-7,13,TGCGCCAGCAGCTTGTCGGCAGCCTACGAGCAGTACTTC,CASSLSAAYEQYF
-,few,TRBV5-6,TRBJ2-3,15,TGTGCCAGCAGCTTGGCTCCAGGGGGGACAGATACGCAGTATTTT,CASSLAPGGTDTQYF
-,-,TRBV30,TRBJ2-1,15,TGTGCCTGGAGCCAAGGACAGACCACTAACAATGAGCAGTTCTTC,CAWSQGQTTNNEQFF
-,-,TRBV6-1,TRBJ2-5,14,TGTGCCAGCAGTGAACGAAAGGATGGGGAGACCCAGTACTTC,CASSERKDGETQYF
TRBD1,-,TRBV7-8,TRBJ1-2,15,TGTGCCAGCAGCTTATCGGACAGGGGCGGGGGTGGCTACACCTTC,CASSLSDRGGGGYTF
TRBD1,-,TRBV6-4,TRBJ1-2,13,TGTGCCATCAGACGGGACAGCAACTATGGCTACACCTTC,CAIRRDSNYGYTF
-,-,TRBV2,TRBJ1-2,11,TGTGCCAGAGGGGATTCGAAGGGCTACACCTTC,CARGDSKGYTF
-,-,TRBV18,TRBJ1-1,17,TGTGCCAGCTCACCTAACGCACCGGACAGCCGGAACACTGAAGCTTTCTTT,CASSPNAPDSRNTEAFF
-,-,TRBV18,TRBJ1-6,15,TGTGCCAGCTCACCAGGAGGACAAAATAATTCACCCCTCCACTTT,CASSPGGQNNSPLHF
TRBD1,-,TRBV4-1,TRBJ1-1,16,TGCGCCAGCAGCCAAGGGACAGGGGGCAGGGACACTGAAGCTTTCTTT,CASSQGTGGRDTEAFF
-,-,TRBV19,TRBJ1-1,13,TGTGCCAGTAGTCTGGGGTGGCAGGCTGAAGCTTTCTTT,CASSLGWQAEAFF
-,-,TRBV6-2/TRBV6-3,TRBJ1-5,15,TGTGCCAGCAGTTACCACGGGTCGGTGGATCAGCCCCAGCATTTT,CASSYHGSVDQPQHF
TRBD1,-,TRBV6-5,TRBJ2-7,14,TGTGCCAGCATTTACAGGGGAGTTAACTACGAGCAGTACTTC,CASIYRGVNYEQYF
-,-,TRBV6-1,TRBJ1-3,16,TGTGCCAGCAGTGACCGACAGGAAAGGTCTGGAAACACCATATATTTT,CASSDRQERSGNTIYF